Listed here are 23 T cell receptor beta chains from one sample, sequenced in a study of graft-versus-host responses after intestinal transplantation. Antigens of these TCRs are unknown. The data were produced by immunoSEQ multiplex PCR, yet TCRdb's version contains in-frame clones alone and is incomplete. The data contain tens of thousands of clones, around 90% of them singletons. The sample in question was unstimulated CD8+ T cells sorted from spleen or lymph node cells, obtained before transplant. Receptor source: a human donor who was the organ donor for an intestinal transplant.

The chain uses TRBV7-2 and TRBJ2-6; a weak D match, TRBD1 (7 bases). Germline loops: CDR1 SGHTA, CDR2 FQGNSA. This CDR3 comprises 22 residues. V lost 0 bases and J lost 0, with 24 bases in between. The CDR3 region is CASSLAPAGLGQNYSGANVLTF. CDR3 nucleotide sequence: TGTGCCAGCAGCTTAGCGCCCGCGGGGTTGGGACAGAACTACTCTGGGGCCAACGTCCTGACTTTC.

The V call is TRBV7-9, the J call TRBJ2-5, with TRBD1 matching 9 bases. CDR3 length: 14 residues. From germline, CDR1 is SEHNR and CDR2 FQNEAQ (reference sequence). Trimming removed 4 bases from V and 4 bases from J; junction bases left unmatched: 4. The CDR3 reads CASSSKQGAETQYF. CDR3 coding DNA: TGTGCCAGCAGCTCCAAACAGGGGGCAGAGACCCAGTACTTC. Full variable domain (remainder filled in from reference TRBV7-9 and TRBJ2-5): DTGVSQNPRHKITKRGQNVTFRCDPISEHNRLYWYRQTLGQGPEFLTYFQNEAQLEKSRLLSDRFSAERPKGSFSTLEIQRTEQGDSAMYLCASSSKQGAETQYFGPGTRLLVL.

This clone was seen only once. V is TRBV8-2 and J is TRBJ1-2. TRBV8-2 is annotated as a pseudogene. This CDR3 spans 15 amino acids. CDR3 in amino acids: CGNTPRITKTYGYTF. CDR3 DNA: TGTGGCAATACTCCTAGGATAACGAAGACCTATGGCTACACCTTC.

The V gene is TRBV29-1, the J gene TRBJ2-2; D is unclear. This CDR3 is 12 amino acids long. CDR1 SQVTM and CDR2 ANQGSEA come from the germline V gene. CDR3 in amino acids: CSCPANTGELFF. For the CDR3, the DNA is TGCAGTTGCCCAGCGAACACCGGGGAGCTGTTTTTT.

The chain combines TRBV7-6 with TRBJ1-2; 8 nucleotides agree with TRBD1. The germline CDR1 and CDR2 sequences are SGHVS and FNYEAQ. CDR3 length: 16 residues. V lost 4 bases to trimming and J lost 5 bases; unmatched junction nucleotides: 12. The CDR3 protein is CASSSHPQGAGYGYTF. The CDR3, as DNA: TGTGCCAGCAGCTCCCATCCCCAGGGGGCGGGGTATGGCTACACCTTC.

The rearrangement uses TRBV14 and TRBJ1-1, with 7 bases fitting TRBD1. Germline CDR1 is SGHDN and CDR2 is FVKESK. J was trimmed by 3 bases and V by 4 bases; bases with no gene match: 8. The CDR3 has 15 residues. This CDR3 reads CASSPLTGEDTEAFF. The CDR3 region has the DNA TGTGCCAGCAGCCCTCTTACAGGGGAGGACACTGAAGCTTTCTTT.

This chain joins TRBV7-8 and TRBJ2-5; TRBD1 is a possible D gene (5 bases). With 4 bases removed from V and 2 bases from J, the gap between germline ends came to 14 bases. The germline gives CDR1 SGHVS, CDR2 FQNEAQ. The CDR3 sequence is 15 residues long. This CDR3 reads CASSSEAGPQETQYF. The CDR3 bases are TGTGCCAGCAGCTCCGAGGCAGGGCCACAAGAGACCCAGTACTTC. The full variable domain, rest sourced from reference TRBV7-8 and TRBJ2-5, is GAGVSQSPRYKVAKRGQDVALRCDPISGHVSLFWYQQALGQGPEFLTYFQNEAQLDKSGLPSDRFFAERPEGSVSTLKIQRTQQEDSAVYLCASSSEAGPQETQYFGPGTRLLVL.

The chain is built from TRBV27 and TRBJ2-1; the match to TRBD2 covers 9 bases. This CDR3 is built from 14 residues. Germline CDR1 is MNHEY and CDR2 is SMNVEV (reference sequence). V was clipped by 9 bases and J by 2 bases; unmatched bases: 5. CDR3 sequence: CASSSGGPYNEQFF. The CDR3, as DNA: TGTGCCAGTTCCAGCGGGGGGCCCTACAATGAGCAGTTCTTC.

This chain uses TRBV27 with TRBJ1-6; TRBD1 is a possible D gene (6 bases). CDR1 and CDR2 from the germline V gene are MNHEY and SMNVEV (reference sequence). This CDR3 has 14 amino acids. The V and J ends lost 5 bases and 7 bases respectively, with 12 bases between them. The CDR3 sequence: CASSLGQGNSPLHF. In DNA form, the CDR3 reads TGTGCCAGCAGTCTCGGTCAGGGGAATTCACCCCTCCACTTT.

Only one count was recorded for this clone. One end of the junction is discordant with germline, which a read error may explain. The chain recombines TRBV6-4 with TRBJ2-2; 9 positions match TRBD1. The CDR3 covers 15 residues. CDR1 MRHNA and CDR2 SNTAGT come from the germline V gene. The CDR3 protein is CASSEGTGFTRELFF. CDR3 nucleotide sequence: TGTGCCAGCAGTGAAGGGACAGGGTTCACCAGGGAGCTGTTTTTT.

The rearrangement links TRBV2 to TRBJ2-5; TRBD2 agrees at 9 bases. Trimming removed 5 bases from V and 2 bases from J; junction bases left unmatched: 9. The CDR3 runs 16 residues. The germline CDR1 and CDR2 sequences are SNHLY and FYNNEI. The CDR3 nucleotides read TGTGCCAGCAGTTCTAGGAGCGGGGGGTTTCAAGAGACCCAGTACTTC. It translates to CASSSRSGGFQETQYF.

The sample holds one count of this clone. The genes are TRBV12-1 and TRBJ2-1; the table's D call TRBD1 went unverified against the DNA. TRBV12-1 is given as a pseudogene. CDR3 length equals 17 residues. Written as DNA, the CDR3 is TGTGCCAGCAGCTTTGCTCTTGGACAGCATCTCAGGAATCAGCAGTTCTTC. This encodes CASSFALGQHLRNQQFF.

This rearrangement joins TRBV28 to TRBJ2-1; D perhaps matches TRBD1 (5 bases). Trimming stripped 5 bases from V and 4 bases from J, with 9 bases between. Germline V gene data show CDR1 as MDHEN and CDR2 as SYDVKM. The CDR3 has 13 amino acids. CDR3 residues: CASSQTDYNEQFF. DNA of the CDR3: TGTGCCAGCAGTCAGACAGATTACAATGAGCAGTTCTTC.

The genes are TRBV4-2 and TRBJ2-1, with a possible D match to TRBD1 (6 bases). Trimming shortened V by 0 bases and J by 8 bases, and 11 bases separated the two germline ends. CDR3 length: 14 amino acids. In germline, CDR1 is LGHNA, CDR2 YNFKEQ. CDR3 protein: CASSQEWGPDEQFF. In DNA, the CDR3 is TGTGCCAGCAGCCAAGAATGGGGGCCCGATGAGCAGTTCTTC.

The CDR3 DNA sequence: TGTGCCAGCAGTCAGGGCTATAATTCACCCCTCCACTTT. Translation gives CASSQGYNSPLHF. V and J are TRBV2 and TRBJ1-6; a possible D gene is TRBD1 (5 bases). Germline V gene data show CDR1 as SNHLY and CDR2 as FYNNEI. The V gene lost 5 bases and the J gene lost 3 bases, with 5 bases spanning the gap. This CDR3 region has 13 residues.

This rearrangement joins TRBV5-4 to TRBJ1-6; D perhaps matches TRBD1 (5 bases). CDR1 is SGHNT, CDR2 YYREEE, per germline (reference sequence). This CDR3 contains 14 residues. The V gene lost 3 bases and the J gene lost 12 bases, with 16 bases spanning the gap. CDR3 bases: TGTGCCAGCAGCTCAGAGAGCGACAGTCTACCCCTCCACTTT. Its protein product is CASSSESDSLPLHF.

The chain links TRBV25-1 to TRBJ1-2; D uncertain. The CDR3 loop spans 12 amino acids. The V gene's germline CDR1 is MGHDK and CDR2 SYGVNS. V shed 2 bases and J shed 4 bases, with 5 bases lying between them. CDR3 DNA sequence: TGTGCCAGCAGTGAAAACAGCTATGGCTACACCTTC. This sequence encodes CASSENSYGYTF.

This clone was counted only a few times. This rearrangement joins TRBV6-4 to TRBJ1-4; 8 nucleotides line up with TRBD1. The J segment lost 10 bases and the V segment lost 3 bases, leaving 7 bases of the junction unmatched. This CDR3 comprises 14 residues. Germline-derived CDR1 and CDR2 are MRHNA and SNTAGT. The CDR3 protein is CASSESGTGGKLFF. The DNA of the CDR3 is TGTGCCAGCAGTGAATCTGGGACAGGTGGAAAACTGTTTTTT.

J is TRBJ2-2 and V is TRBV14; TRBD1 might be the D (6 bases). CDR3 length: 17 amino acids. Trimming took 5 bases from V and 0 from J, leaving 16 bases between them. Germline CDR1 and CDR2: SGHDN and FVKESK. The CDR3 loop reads CASSSHKDSSNTGELFF. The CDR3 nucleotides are TGTGCCAGCAGCTCCCACAAGGACAGCTCGAACACCGGGGAGCTGTTTTTT.

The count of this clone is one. CDR3 DNA sequence: TGTGCCAGCAGCTTAGATCCCGTGGAGACCCAGTACTTC. Translation: CASSLDPVETQYF. This sequence joins TRBV11-2 and TRBJ2-5; no firm D call. CDR3 length equals 13 residues. Looked up from germline, CDR1 is SGHAT and CDR2 is FQNNGV. V lost 0 bases and J 5 bases, leaving 7 bases between the germline ends.

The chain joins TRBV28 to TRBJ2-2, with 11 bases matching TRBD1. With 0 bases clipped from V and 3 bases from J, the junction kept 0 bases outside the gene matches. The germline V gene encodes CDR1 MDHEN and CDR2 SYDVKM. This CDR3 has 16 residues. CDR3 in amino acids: CASSLWDRGHTGELFF. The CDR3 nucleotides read TGTGCCAGCAGTTTATGGGACAGGGGGCACACCGGGGAGCTGTTTTTT. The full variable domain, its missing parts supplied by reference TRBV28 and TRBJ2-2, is DVKVTQSSRYLVKRTGEKVFLECVQDMDHENMFWYRQDPGLGLRLIYFSYDVKMKEKGDIPEGYSVSREKKERFSLILESASTNQTSMYLCASSLWDRGHTGELFFGEGSRLTVL.

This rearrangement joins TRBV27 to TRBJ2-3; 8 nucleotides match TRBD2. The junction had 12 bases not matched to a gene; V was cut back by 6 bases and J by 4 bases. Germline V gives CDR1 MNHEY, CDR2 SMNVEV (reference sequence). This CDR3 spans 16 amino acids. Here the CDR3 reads CASRTPLSGGPDTQYF. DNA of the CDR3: TGTGCCAGCAGGACCCCCCTAAGCGGGGGCCCAGATACGCAGTATTTT.

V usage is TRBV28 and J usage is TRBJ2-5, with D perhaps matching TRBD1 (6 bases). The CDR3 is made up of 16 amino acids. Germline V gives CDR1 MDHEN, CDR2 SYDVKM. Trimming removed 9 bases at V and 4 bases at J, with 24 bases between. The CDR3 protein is CASSGVGRGFGETQYF. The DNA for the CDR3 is TGTGCCAGTTCTGGCGTGGGAAGGGGGTTTGGAGAGACCCAGTACTTC.